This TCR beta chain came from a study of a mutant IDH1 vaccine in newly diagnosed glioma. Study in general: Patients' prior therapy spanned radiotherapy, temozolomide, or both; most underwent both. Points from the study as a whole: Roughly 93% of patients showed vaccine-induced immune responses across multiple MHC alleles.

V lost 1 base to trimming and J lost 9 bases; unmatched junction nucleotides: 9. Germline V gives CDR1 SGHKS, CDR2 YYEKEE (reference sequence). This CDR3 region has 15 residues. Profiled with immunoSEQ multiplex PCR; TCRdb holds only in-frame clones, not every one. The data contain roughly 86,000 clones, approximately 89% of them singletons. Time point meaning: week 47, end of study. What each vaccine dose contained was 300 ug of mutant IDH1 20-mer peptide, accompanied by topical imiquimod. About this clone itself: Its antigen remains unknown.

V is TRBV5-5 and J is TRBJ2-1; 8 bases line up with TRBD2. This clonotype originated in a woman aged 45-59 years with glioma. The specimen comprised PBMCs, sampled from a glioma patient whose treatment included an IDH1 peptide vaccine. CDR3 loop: CASSLLREEGSEQFF. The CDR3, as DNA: TGTGCCAGCAGCTTGCTGCGGGAGGAGGGGAGTGAGCAGTTCTTC.